The 15 T cell receptor beta chains listed next were all sequenced from one sample in a study of graft-versus-host responses after intestinal transplantation. The assay was immunoSEQ multiplex PCR, and TCRdb's table has in-frame clones only and misses some. The data hold 38,000 or so clones, with 95% observed a single time. Which antigens these TCRs recognize remains unknown. This specimen was unstimulated CD8+ T cells sorted from spleen or lymph node cells, taken before transplant. The receptors were sampled from a human donor who was the organ donor for an intestinal transplant.

The chain uses TRBV9 and TRBJ2-1, with D possibly TRBD2 on 6 matching bases. Germline-derived CDR1 and CDR2 are SGDLS and YYNGEE. CDR3 size: 15 residues. The V gene lost 0 bases and the J gene lost 7 bases, with 14 bases spanning the gap. The CDR3 region is CASSVGSSEGNEQFF. The CDR3 DNA follows: TGTGCCAGCAGCGTAGGTTCTAGCGAAGGGAATGAGCAGTTCTTC.

The chain employs TRBV15 and TRBJ2-7, with TRBD2 as a possible D gene (7 bases). This CDR3 contains 13 residues. Germline CDR1 and CDR2: LNHNV and YYDKDF (reference sequence). With 5 bases removed from V and 3 bases from J, the gap between germline ends came to 11 bases. In DNA, the CDR3 is TGTGCCACCAGCGGGGGGGCGGTCTACGAGCAGTACTTC. This codes for CATSGGAVYEQYF. The whole variable domain, remainder taken from reference TRBV15 and TRBJ2-7, is DAMVIQNPRYQVTQFGKPVTLSCSQTLNHNVMYWYQQKSSQAPKLLFHYYDKDFNNEADTPDNFQSRRPNTSFCFLDIRSPGLGDTAMYLCATSGGAVYEQYFGPGTRLTVT.

The rearrangement links TRBV19 to TRBJ1-1; possible D gene TRBD1, 5 bases. Germline assignment: CDR1 LNHDA and CDR2 SQIVND (reference sequence). This CDR3 spans 13 amino acids. Between the trimmed V and J ends, which lost 4 bases and 5 bases, there was a span of 11 bases. As DNA, the CDR3 is TGTGCCAGTAGTACAGGGTTTTGGACTGAAGCTTTCTTT. This codes for CASSTGFWTEAFF.

This clone was observed a few times. The chain combines TRBV2 with TRBJ1-1, with 7 bases fitting TRBD1. The V segment lost 8 bases and the J segment 2 bases; nucleotides outside the gene matches: 5. From germline, CDR1 is SNHLY and CDR2 FYNNEI. This CDR3 is 13 amino acids long. This chain's CDR3 is CASGGQTNTEAFF. The CDR3 region has the DNA TGTGCCAGCGGGGGACAGACCAACACTGAAGCTTTCTTT. Based on the CDR3 plus reference TRBV2 and TRBJ1-1, the full variable domain is EPEVTQTPSHQVTQMGQEVILRCVPISNHLYFYWYRQILGQKVEFLVSFYNNEISEKSEIFDDQFSVERPDGSNFTLKIRSTKLEDSAMYFCASGGQTNTEAFFGQGTRLTVV.

This chain links TRBV27 with TRBJ2-1; D not resolved. Germline assignment: CDR1 MNHEY and CDR2 SMNVEV (reference sequence). This CDR3 contains 13 residues. V lost 3 bases to trimming and J lost 5 bases, with 8 bases between them. The CDR3 protein is CASSLVSHNEQFF. DNA of the CDR3: TGTGCCAGCAGTTTGGTCAGTCACAATGAGCAGTTCTTC.

The genes are TRBV5-1 and TRBJ2-1, with 9 bases aligning to TRBD2. CDR1 is SGHRS and CDR2 is YFSETQ in the germline V gene. The CDR3 is made up of 16 amino acids. Germline trimming cut 0 bases from V and 4 bases from J; bases unmatched to any gene: 5. CDR3 DNA sequence: TGCGCCAGCAGCTTGGGGGCGGGGGGGCTTTACAATGAGCAGTTCTTC. It is translated as CASSLGAGGLYNEQFF.

The chain has TRBV18 and TRBJ2-2; the D is unclear. Germline-derived CDR1 and CDR2 are KGHSH and LQKENI. The CDR3 is 13 residues long. Trimming stripped 5 bases from V and 6 bases from J, with 10 bases between. CDR3 protein: CASSNRIPGELFF. The CDR3 nucleotides are TGTGCCAGCTCAAACAGAATTCCCGGGGAGCTGTTTTTT.

This clone has more than one count but fewer than ten. This chain joins TRBV18 and TRBJ2-1; D is undetermined. The germline CDR1 and CDR2 sequences are KGHSH and LQKENI. The CDR3 has 11 residues. With 2 bases removed from V and 13 bases from J, the gap between germline ends came to 9 bases. Written as DNA, the CDR3 is TGTGCCAGCTCACCAGGGATTCCACAGTTCTTC. Protein sequence: CASSPGIPQFF.

The V and J genes are TRBV4-3 and TRBJ1-2; TRBD1 is a possible D gene (5 bases). With 4 bases removed from V and 1 base from J, the gap between germline ends came to 19 bases. This CDR3 region has 17 residues. Germline assignment: CDR1 LGHNA and CDR2 YSLEER. The CDR3 nucleotides read TGCGCCAGCAGCCGCCTAGGCTGGCAGGGCCTTAACTATGGCTACACCTTC. This translates into CASSRLGWQGLNYGYTF.

This chain links TRBV7-6 with TRBJ2-1; 7 nucleotides agree with TRBD2. There are 15 residues in the CDR3. From germline, CDR1 is SGHVS and CDR2 FNYEAQ. The J segment lost 5 bases and the V segment lost 5 bases, leaving 9 bases of the junction unmatched. The CDR3 sequence is CASSPGGGYNNEQFF. The CDR3, as DNA: TGTGCCAGCAGCCCGGGGGGTGGCTACAACAATGAGCAGTTCTTC.

This rearrangement joins TRBV19 to TRBJ1-1; 10 bases line up with TRBD1. The CDR3 has 15 amino acids. CDR1 is LNHDA and CDR2 is SQIVND in the germline V gene (reference sequence). V was clipped by 5 bases and J by 2 bases; unmatched bases: 5. CDR3 protein: CASSPGTGANTEAFF. The CDR3 DNA follows: TGTGCCAGTAGTCCAGGGACAGGGGCAAACACTGAAGCTTTCTTT.

The CDR3 loop is CASSFASRVKGLPEAFF. Written as DNA, the CDR3 is TGTGCCAGCAGTTTTGCGTCGAGGGTAAAGGGATTACCTGAAGCTTTCTTT. The chain recombines TRBV28 with TRBJ1-1; D uncertain. The CDR3 has 17 residues. The V gene's germline CDR1 is MDHEN and CDR2 SYDVKM. V was pared by 3 bases and J by 6 bases, with 23 bases between.

J is TRBJ2-2 and V is TRBV5-6, with TRBD2 matching 11 bases. The V gene's germline CDR1 is SGHDT and CDR2 YYEEEE. The V and J ends lost 0 bases and 4 bases, in that order; junction bases with no gene match: 2. CDR3 size: 16 residues. Here the CDR3 reads CASSLVLAGVTGELFF. The CDR3 nucleotides are TGTGCCAGCAGCTTGGTACTAGCGGGGGTCACCGGGGAGCTGTTTTTT.

The gene calls are TRBV9 and TRBJ1-2; D might be TRBD1 (5 bases). Trimming took 3 bases from V and 2 from J, leaving 8 bases between them. Per germline, CDR1 SGDLS and CDR2 YYNGEE. This CDR3 region has 13 residues. CDR3 residues: CASSGGGNYGYTF. The DNA of the CDR3 is TGTGCCAGCAGCGGGGGGGGGAACTATGGCTACACCTTC.

V and J are TRBV6-4 and TRBJ2-3; TRBD1 is a possible D gene (5 bases). The CDR3 is made up of 15 amino acids. V lost 10 bases and J lost 1, with 18 bases in between. Per germline, CDR1 MRHNA and CDR2 SNTAGT. CDR3 DNA sequence: TGTGCCATCAAGAATCCAGGGCTCCGCACAGATACGCAGTATTTT. Protein: CAIKNPGLRTDTQYF.